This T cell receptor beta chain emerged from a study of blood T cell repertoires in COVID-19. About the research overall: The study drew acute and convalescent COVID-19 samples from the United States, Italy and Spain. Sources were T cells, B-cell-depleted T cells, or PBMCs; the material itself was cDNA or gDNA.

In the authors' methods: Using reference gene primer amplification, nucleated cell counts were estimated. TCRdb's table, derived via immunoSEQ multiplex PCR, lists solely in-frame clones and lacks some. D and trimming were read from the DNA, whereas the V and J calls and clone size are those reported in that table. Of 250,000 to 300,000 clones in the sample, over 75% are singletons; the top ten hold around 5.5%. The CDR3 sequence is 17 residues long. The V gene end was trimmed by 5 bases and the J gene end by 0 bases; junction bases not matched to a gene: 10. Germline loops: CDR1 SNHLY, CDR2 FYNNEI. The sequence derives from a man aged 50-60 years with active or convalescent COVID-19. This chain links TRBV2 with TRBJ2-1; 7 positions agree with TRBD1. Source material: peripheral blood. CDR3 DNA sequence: TGTGCCAGCAGTAGACAGGGATCCGCAAGCTCCTACAATGAGCAGTTCTTC. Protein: CASSRQGSASSYNEQFF.